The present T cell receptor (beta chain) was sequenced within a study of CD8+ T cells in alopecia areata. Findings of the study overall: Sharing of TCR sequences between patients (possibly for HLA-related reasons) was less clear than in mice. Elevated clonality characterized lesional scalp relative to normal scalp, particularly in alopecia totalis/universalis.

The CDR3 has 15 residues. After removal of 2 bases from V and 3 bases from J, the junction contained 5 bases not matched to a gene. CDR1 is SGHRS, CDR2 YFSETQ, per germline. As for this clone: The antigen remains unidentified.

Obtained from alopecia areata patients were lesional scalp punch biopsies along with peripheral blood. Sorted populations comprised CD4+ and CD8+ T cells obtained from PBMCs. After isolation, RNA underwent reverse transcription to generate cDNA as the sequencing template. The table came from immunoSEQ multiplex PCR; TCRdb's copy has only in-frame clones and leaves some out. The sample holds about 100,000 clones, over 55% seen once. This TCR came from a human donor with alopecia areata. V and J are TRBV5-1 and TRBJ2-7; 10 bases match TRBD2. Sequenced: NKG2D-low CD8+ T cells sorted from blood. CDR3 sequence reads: CASSFVTSGIYEQYF. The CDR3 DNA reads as TGCGCCAGCAGCTTTGTTACTAGCGGGATCTACGAGCAGTACTTC.